Here is one TCR beta chain with its context. Germline V lookup: CDR1 SGHKS, CDR2 YYEKEE (reference sequence). Trimming cost V 3 bases and J 4 bases, with 14 bases left between them. The CDR3 length is 14 residues. The data were obtained in a study of blood T cell repertoires in COVID-19. Study-level information: Sites across the United States, Italy and Spain contributed samples from acute and convalescent COVID-19. PBMCs, B-cell-depleted T cells, or T cells provided the cDNA or gDNA that made up the material.

In the authors' methods: By means of reference gene primer amplification, nucleated cell counts were estimated. TCRdb's copy holds only in-frame clones and misses some; the assay was immunoSEQ multiplex PCR. That table supplies the V and J calls and clone size; D and trimming were determined from the DNA. The sample lists 250,000 to 300,000 clones; around nine tenths were seen once. This TCR was recovered from a woman aged 60-70 years with acute or convalescent COVID-19. The chain combines TRBV5-5 with TRBJ2-7; D is perhaps TRBD1 (5 bases). Sequenced input: peripheral blood. CDR3 sequence (DNA): TGTGCCAGCAGCTCGACAGCCGGATCGTACGAGCAGTACTTC. This encodes CASSSTAGSYEQYF.